Each of the 20 T cell receptor beta chains below was sequenced from the same sample in a study of spatial heterogeneity in lung cancer. As to time point: sample taken at primary tumor resection. TCRdb itself ran the 5' RACE reads through MiXCR, one entry per CDR3 protein. The sample holds just over 75,000 distinct CDR3 sequences, around 7.8% seen once. Source: PBMCs, taken at surgery. Receptor source: a male donor with early-stage non-small cell lung cancer.

This clonotype was found many times. The CDR3 nucleotides are TGCAGCGTCCGACGGGGCATGAGCACAGATACGCAGTATTTT. Protein product: CSVRRGMSTDTQYF. The gene calls are TRBV29-1 and TRBJ2-3; TRBD1 or TRBD2 may be the D gene (5 bases each). V dropped 6 bases and J dropped 0 bases, with 13 bases sitting between them. The CDR3 has 14 residues. CDR1 is SQVTM, CDR2 ANQGSEA, per germline.

This clonotype came up many times. V is TRBV30 and J is TRBJ2-3; the D gene is possibly TRBD2 (6 bases). The CDR3 loop spans 16 amino acids. Germline loops: CDR1 GTSNPN, CDR2 SVGIG (reference sequence). Trimming left V 4 bases short and J 9 bases short, with 26 bases between. This chain's CDR3 is CAWTPRSGGGLGTQYF. The CDR3 region has the DNA TGTGCCTGGACCCCAAGGTCCGGGGGTGGCCTGGGGACGCAGTATTTT.

This clonotype was found many times. This chain links TRBV19 with TRBJ2-7; 10 positions match TRBD1. The CDR3 contains 13 residues. The V and J ends lost 1 base and 6 bases, in that order; junction bases with no gene match: 0. Germline V CDR1 and CDR2: LNHDA, SQIVND (reference sequence). The CDR3 loop is CASSIGTGGEQYF. The CDR3 nucleotides read TGTGCCAGTAGTATAGGGACAGGGGGCGAGCAGTACTTC.

Many counts were recorded for this clonotype. This chain uses TRBV5-6 with TRBJ1-5, with 7 bases that match TRBD1. CDR3 length: 13 residues. The germline CDR1 and CDR2 sequences are SGHDT and YYEEEE. The V and J ends lost 3 bases and 9 bases, in that order; junction bases with no gene match: 6. CDR3 in DNA: TGTGCCAGCAGCTCCACAGGGGTTAGGCCCCAGCATTTT. Translation gives CASSSTGVRPQHF. The full variable domain, completed using reference TRBV5-6 and TRBJ1-5, is DAGVTQSPTHLIKTRGQQVTLRCSPKSGHDTVSWYQQALGQGPQFIFQYYEEEERQRGNFPDRFSGHQFPNYSSELNVNALLLGDSALYLCASSSTGVRPQHFGDGTRLSIL.

This clonotype has just a few counts. The genes are TRBV3-1 and TRBJ2-1, with 9 bases lining up with TRBD2. The CDR3 totals 15 residues. From germline, CDR1 is LGHDT and CDR2 YNNKEL (reference sequence). The junction had 11 bases not matched to a gene; V was cut back by 4 bases and J by 10 bases. CDR3 DNA sequence: TGTGCCAGCAGCCCCCGGGGCGGGAGGGCGGAGGAGCAGTTCTTC. Its translation is CASSPRGGRAEEQFF.

Many counts were recorded for this clonotype. The chain combines TRBV29-1 with TRBJ1-1, with D maybe TRBD1 (5 bases). This CDR3 is 14 amino acids long. Germline V gene data show CDR1 as SQVTM and CDR2 as ANQGSEA. V gave up 4 bases and J gave up 4 bases, with 16 bases separating them. As DNA, the CDR3 is TGCAGCGTTGTTGGTGTCGGGGGAGGCACTGAAGCTTTCTTT. Translating gives CSVVGVGGGTEAFF.

This clonotype came up a few times. The chain recombines TRBV11-3 with TRBJ2-7; 8 bases match TRBD1. The V segment lost 4 bases and the J segment 6 bases; nucleotides outside the gene matches: 8. Per the germline V gene, CDR1 is SGHNT and CDR2 is YENEEA. The CDR3 covers 14 residues. The CDR3 loop is CASSSPGQVSEQYF. In DNA form, the CDR3 reads TGTGCCAGCAGCTCACCGGGACAGGTCTCCGAGCAGTACTTC.

This clonotype was seen repeatedly, ten times or more. The rearrangement joins TRBV3-1 to TRBJ1-2; no clear D gene. The CDR3 length is 15 residues. Germline values: CDR1 LGHDT, CDR2 YNNKEL (reference sequence). With 1 base removed from V and 5 bases from J, the gap between germline ends came to 14 bases. This CDR3 reads CASSQGPGWKYGYTF. CDR3 DNA: TGTGCCAGCAGCCAAGGTCCGGGCTGGAAATATGGCTACACCTTC.

In this sample, this clonotype turned up many times. The J gene is TRBJ2-1, the V gene TRBV4-1; 7 nucleotides agree with TRBD1. Germline trimming cut 2 bases from V and 8 bases from J; bases unmatched to any gene: 6. The CDR3 sequence is 14 residues long. CDR1 MGHRA and CDR2 YSYEKL come from the germline V gene. DNA of the CDR3: TGCGCCAGCAGCCAACCCAGGACAGGCGATGAGCAGTTCTTC. This codes for CASSQPRTGDEQFF.

This clonotype was observed many times. This chain links TRBV10-3 with TRBJ2-2, with TRBD2 matching over 13 bases. The CDR3 has 18 amino acids. Germline CDR1 reads ENHRY; CDR2 reads SYGVKD. V was clipped by 2 bases and J by 0 bases; unmatched bases: 3. CDR3: CAISEPTSGRTNTGELFF. CDR3 DNA: TGTGCCATCAGTGAGCCGACTAGCGGGAGGACGAACACCGGGGAGCTGTTTTTT.

The V gene is TRBV4-3, the J gene TRBJ1-4; D gene unclear. Germline assignment: CDR1 LGHNA and CDR2 YSLEER. Trimming shortened V by 0 bases and J by 3 bases, and 8 bases separated the two germline ends. There are 15 residues in the CDR3. CDR3 DNA: TGCGCCAGCAGCCAAGATGTCGGCTCTAATGAAAAACTGTTTTTT. Protein sequence: CASSQDVGSNEKLFF.

The chain employs TRBV10-3 and TRBJ2-7, with no clear D. The CDR3 length is 11 residues. The ends were cut back, 0 bases at V and 7 bases at J, with 4 bases in the middle. The germline V gene encodes CDR1 ENHRY and CDR2 SYGVKD. The CDR3 DNA reads as TGTGCCATCAGTGAGTCTTTTGAGCAGTACTTC. Translation gives CAISESFEQYF.

This clonotype came up many times. The chain employs TRBV7-9 and TRBJ2-5, with D perhaps given as TRBD1 or TRBD2 (5 bases each). The germline V gene encodes CDR1 SEHNR and CDR2 FQNEAQ (reference sequence). Between the trimmed V and J ends, which lost 1 base and 5 bases, there was a span of 17 bases. The CDR3 extends over 16 amino acids. This CDR3 is CASSLGGSAGWETQYF. The CDR3 nucleotides are TGTGCCAGCAGCTTAGGAGGGTCCGCAGGGTGGGAGACCCAGTACTTC.

This chain connects TRBV10-3 to TRBJ2-7; 10 positions match TRBD2. CDR3 length equals 14 residues. V was clipped by 6 bases and J by 4 bases; unmatched bases: 6. Germline V gives CDR1 ENHRY, CDR2 SYGVKD. The CDR3 region is CAISTLAGEYEQYF. CDR3 coding DNA: TGTGCCATCAGCACCCTAGCGGGAGAGTACGAGCAGTACTTC.

V gene TRBV12-3 or TRBV12-4 combines with J gene TRBJ2-7, with 11 bases matching TRBD2. There are 14 residues in the CDR3. V dropped 6 bases and J dropped 6; count of bases not matched to a gene: 7. CDR3 sequence reads: CASRQTSGKGEQYF. Written as DNA, the CDR3 is TGTGCCAGCAGGCAGACTAGCGGGAAAGGCGAGCAGTACTTC.

This chain uses TRBV11-3 with TRBJ1-2; 9 bases are a match to TRBD1. The CDR3 covers 15 residues. Trimming took 5 bases from V and 5 from J; bases not matched to a gene: 9. The V gene's germline CDR1 is SGHNT and CDR2 YENEEA. The CDR3 sequence: CASSPRRDREYGYTF. CDR3 nucleotides: TGTGCCAGCAGCCCCCGCCGGGACAGGGAGTATGGCTACACCTTC.

In this sample, this clonotype turned up many times. J is TRBJ2-1 and V is TRBV7-8; perhaps TRBD2 as D (5 bases). V lost 3 bases and J lost 4, with 16 bases in between. Per the germline V gene, CDR1 is SGHVS and CDR2 is FQNEAQ. The CDR3 runs to 16 residues. The CDR3 protein is CASSLVPGYQYNEQFF. The CDR3 DNA is TGTGCCAGCAGCTTGGTCCCGGGATACCAATACAATGAGCAGTTCTTC.

The chain employs TRBV11-3 and TRBJ2-1; TRBD1 matches at 9 bases. CDR3 size: 21 residues. Germline V lookup: CDR1 SGHNT, CDR2 YENEEA. V was pared by 5 bases and J by 8 bases, with 28 bases of the junction left unmatched. CDR3 region: CASSRSLFLGQGSHSGDEQFF. The CDR3 coding sequence is TGTGCCAGCAGCCGTTCCTTATTCCTGGGACAGGGATCCCACTCGGGGGATGAGCAGTTCTTC.

This clonotype was observed at least ten times. The rearrangement links TRBV12-3 or TRBV12-4 to TRBJ2-1, with D hard to call. The ends were cut back, 1 base at V and 6 bases at J, with 7 bases in the middle. The CDR3 runs to 13 residues. The CDR3 sequence: CASSLGALNEQFF. CDR3 nucleotide sequence: TGTGCCAGCAGTTTAGGAGCCCTCAATGAGCAGTTCTTC.

Ten or more counts support this clonotype. This rearrangement joins TRBV2 to TRBJ2-1; unclear D gene. The length of the CDR3 is 15 residues. Germline values: CDR1 SNHLY, CDR2 FYNNEI. Trimming stripped 4 bases from V and 6 bases from J, with 16 bases between. For the CDR3, the DNA is TGTGCCAGCAGTGCAAGTCTCTTCCCTTTCAATGAGCAGTTCTTC. This gives the protein CASSASLFPFNEQFF.